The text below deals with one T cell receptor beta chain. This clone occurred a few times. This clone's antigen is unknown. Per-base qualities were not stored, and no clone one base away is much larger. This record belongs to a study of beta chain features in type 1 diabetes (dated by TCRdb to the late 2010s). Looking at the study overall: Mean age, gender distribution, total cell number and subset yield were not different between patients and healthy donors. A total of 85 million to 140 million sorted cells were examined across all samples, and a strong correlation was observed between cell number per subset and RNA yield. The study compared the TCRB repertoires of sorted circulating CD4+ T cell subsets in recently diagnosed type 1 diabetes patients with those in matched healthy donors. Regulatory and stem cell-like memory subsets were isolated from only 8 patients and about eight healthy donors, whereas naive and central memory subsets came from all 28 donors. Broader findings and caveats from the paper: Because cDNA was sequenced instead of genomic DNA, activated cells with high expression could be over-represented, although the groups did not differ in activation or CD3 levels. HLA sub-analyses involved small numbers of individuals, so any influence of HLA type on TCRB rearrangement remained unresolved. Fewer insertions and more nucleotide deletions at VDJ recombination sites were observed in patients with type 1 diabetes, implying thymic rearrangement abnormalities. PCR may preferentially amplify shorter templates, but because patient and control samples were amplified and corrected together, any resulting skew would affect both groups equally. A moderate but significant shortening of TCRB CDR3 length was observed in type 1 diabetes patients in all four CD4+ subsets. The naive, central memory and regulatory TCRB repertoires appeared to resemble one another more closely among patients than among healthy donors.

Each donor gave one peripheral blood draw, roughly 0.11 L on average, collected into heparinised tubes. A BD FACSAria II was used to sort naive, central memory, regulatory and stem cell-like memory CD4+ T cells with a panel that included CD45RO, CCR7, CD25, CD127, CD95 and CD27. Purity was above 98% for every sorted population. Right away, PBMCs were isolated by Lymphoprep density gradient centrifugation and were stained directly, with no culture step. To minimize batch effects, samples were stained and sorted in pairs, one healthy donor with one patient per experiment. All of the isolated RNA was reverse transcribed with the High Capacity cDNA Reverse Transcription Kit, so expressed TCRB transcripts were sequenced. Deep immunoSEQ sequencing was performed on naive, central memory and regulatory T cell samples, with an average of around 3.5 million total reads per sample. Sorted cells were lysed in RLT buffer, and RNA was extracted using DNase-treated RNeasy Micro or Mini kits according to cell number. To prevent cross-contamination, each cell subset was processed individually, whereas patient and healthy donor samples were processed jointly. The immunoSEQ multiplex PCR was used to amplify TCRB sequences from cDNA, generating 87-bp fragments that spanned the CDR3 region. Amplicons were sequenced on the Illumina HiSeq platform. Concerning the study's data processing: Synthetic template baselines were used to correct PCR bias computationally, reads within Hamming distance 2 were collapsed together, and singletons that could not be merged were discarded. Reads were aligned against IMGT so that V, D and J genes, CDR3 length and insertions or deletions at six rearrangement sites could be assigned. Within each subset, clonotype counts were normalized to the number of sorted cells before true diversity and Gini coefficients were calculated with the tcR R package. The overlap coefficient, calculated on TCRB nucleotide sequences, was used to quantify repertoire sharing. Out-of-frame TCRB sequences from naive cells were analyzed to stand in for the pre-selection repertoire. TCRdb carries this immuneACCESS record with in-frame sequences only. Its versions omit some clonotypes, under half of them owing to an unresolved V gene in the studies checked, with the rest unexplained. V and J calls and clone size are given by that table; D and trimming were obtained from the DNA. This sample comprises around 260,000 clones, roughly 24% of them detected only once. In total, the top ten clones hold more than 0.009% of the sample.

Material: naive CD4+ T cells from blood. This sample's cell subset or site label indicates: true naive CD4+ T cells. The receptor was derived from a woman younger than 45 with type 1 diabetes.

The CDR3 reads CAWSFGQAAEAFF. The DNA sequence is as follows: TGTGCCTGGAGCTTCGGACAGGCTGCTGAAGCTTTCTTT. The chain joins TRBV30 to TRBJ1-1; TRBD1 aligns with 7 central bases. CDR3 length: 13 amino acids, cysteine to phenylalanine. The entry retains the CDR3 DNA only, 39 bases that are in frame from base 1. Looking up the germline V gene (reference sequence) yields CDR1 GTSNPN and CDR2 SVGIG. Germline trimming: 3 bases from V, 6 bases from J; junction bases outside gene matches: 7. Joined to the reference TRBV30 and TRBJ1-1 proteins, this CDR3 gives the full variable domain: SQTIHQWPATLVQPVGSPLSLECTVEGTSNPNLYWYRQAAGRGLQLLFYSVGIGQISSEVPQNLSASRPQDRQFILSSKKLLLSDSGFYLCAWSFGQAAEAFFGQGTRLTVV.